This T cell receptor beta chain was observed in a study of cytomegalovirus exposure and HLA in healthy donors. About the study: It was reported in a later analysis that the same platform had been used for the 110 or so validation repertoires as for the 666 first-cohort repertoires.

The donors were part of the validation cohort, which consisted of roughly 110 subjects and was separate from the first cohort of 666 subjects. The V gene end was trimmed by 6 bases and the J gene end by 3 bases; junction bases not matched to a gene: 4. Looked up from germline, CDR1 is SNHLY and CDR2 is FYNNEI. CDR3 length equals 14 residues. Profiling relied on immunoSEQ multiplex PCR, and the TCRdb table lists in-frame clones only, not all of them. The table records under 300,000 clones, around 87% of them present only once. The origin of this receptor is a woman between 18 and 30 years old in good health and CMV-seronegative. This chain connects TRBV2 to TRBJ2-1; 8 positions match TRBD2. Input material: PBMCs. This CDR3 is CASRAGGLYNEQFF. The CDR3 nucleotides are TGTGCCAGCAGGGCGGGGGGCCTCTACAATGAGCAGTTCTTC.